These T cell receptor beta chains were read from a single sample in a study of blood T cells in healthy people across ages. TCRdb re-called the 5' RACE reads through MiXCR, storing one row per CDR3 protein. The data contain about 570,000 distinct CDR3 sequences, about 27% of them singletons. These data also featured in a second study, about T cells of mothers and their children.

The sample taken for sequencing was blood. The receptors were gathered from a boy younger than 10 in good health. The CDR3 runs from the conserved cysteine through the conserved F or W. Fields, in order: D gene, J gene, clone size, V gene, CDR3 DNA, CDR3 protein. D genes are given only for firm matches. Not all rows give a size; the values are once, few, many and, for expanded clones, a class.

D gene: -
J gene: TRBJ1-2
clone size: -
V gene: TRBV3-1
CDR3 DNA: TGTGCCAGCAGCTTTCGACCCGGGACGGCCCTTCTTGGCTACACCTTC
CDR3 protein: CASSFRPGTALLGYTF

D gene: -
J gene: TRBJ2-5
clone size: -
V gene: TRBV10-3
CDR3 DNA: TGTGCCATCAGTGAGTCCACTCGGAAAGAGACCCAGTACTTC
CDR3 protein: CAISESTRKETQYF

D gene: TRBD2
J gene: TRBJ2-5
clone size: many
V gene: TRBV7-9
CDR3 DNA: TGTGCCAGCAGCTTAGGGGCTAGCGGGCACCAAGAGACCCAGTACTTC
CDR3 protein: CASSLGASGHQETQYF

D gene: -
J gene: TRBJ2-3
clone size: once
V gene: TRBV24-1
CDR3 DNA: TGTGCCACCAGTGATACCCGGACGCCAAACGGGGATACGCAGTATTTT
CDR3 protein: CATSDTRTPNGDTQYF

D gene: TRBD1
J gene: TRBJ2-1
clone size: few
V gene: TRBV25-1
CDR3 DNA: TGTGCCAGCAGTTCTCACGGACAGGGGAGACGGGATGAGCAGTTCTTC
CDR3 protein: CASSSHGQGRRDEQFF

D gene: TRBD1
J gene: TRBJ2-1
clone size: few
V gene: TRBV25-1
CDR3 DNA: TGTGCCAGCAGACCGGGACAGGAGGAGAATGAGCAGTTCTTC
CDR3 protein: CASRPGQEENEQFF

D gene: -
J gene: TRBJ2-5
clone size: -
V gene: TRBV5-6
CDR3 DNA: TGTGCCAGCAGCTTGGATCTAGGGGTTGAGACCCAGTACTTC
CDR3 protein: CASSLDLGVETQYF

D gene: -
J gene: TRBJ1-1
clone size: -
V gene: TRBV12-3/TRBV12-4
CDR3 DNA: TGTGCCAGCAGTTTTTCGGCCGAAGCCGGGAACACTGAAGCTTTCTTT
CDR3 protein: CASSFSAEAGNTEAFF

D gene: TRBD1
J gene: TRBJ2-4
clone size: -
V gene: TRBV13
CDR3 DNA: TGTGCCAGCAGCACCACCCCGACAGGGCAAAACATTCAGTACTTC
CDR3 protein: CASSTTPTGQNIQYF

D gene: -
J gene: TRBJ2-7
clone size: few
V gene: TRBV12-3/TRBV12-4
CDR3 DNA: TGTGCCAGCAGTTCCCCCCAGTACTACGAGCAGTACTTC
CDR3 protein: CASSSPQYYEQYF

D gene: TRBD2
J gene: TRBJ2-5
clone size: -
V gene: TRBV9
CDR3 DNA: TGTGCCAGCAGCGTAGGGACTAGCCAAGAGACCCAGTACTTC
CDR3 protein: CASSVGTSQETQYF

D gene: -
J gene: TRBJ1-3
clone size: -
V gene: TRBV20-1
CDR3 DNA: TGCAGTGCCGAAGAAAGCTCTGGAAACACCATATATTTT
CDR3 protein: CSAEESSGNTIYF